The clone carrying this TCR beta chain was found once. This table comes from immunoSEQ multiplex PCR, and its TCRdb copy is limited to in-frame clones, with some not included. Here the sample spans roughly 80,000 clones, about 80% being singletons. This sample was included in a study of blood T cell repertoires in COVID-19. This TCR derives from a human donor in a cohort sampled during active COVID-19. Sequenced input: peripheral blood.

Written as DNA, the CDR3 is TGTGCCAGCAGCCAAGAGGGGGTAGGCGAGCAGTTCTTC. Translating it yields CASSQEGVGEQFF. The chain employs TRBV11-3 and TRBJ2-1; D possibly corresponds to TRBD1 (6 bases). CDR1 is SGHNT and CDR2 is YENEEA in the germline V gene. The V end lost 5 bases, the J end lost 10 bases, and 15 bases lay between the germline ends. The CDR3 length is 13 residues.